There are many counts of the clone carrying this T cell receptor beta chain. The data stem from a study of T cells in Graves' hyperthyroidism and ophthalmopathy. There were TCR beta CDR3 regions amplified from RNA transcripts. The HTBI primer set served for first-round RT-PCR of the TCR CDR3. TCRdb analysed the multiplex PCR reads with MiXCR anew, one entry per CDR3 protein. The profile shows a few hundred thousand distinct CDR3 sequences, around 19% of them singletons. Across 18 months, stable Graves' hyperthyroidism was marked by no progression to ophthalmopathy. Lactation, pregnancy, other autoimmune disease or uncontrolled infection excluded patients. Every diagnosis used clinical symptoms, serum thyroxine and TRAb, thyroid ultrasound and orbital computed tomography. PBMCs stemmed from less than 13 ml fresh peripheral blood. The CDR3 runs 13 residues. Trimming took off 0 bases at V and 0 bases at J, with 3 bases between the two ends. Germline V lookup: CDR1 SGDLS, CDR2 YYNGEE.

The sequence was collected from a man in his forties or fifties with Graves' hyperthyroidism. This sequence joins TRBV9 and TRBJ1-2; D is undetermined. The sample comprised blood. CDR3 DNA: TGTGCCAGCAGCGTAGCAGCTAACTATGGCTACACCTTC. Translating it yields CASSVAANYGYTF. The variable domain in full, with the rest retrieved from reference TRBV9 and TRBJ1-2, is DSGVTQTPKHLITATGQRVTLRCSPRSGDLSVYWYQQSLDQGLQFLIQYYNGEERAKGNILERFSAQQFPDLHSELNLSSLELGDSALYFCASSVAANYGYTFGSGTRLTVV.